At least ten counts were recorded for the clone carrying this T cell receptor (beta chain). RNA transcripts served as the template for amplifying TCR beta CDR3 regions. The HTBI primer set served for first-round RT-PCR of the TCR CDR3. TCRdb passed the multiplex PCR reads through MiXCR, listing each CDR3 protein once. The repertoire consists of fewer than 700,000 distinct CDR3 sequences, with 17% occurring once and the leading ten covering 15% to 20%. The sample originates from a study of T cells in Graves' hyperthyroidism and ophthalmopathy. Per the germline V gene, CDR1 is MNHNS and CDR2 is SASEGT. CDR3 length equals 13 residues. V was shortened by 6 bases and J by 1 base, with 9 bases between the two germline ends.

The clonotype originates from a woman younger than 30 with Graves' ophthalmopathy. The sequencing input was blood. The chain couples TRBV6-1 to TRBJ1-1; D perhaps matches TRBD1 (5 bases). CDR3 nucleotide sequence: TGTGCCAGCAGGCCCAGGGCGAACACTGAAGCTTTCTTT. Its protein product is CASRPRANTEAFF.